This TCR beta chain was identified during a study of T cells in Graves' hyperthyroidism and ophthalmopathy. Findings and limits, study-wide: Most thyroid clonotypes that were expanded above 0.001 also turned up in blood. From stable hyperthyroidism, ophthalmopathy was set apart by a 13 V-J model.

Amplified TCR beta CDR3 regions came from RNA transcripts. HTBI primers were employed in a first-round RT-PCR of the TCR CDR3. MiXCR, applied by TCRdb to the multiplex PCR reads, yields one record per CDR3 protein. The data show 140,000 or so distinct CDR3 sequences, roughly 23% seen once. The study enrolled patients aged 18 to 65 with newly diagnosed hyperthyroidism of under 2 months' duration. For the diagnoses, clinical symptoms, serum thyroxine and TRAb, thyroid ultrasound and orbital computed tomography were used. Many counts were recorded for this clonotype. The antigen remains unidentified. The germline CDR1 and CDR2 sequences are MNHNS and SASEGT. The CDR3 runs to 13 residues. V was shortened by 5 bases and J by 1 base, with 8 bases between the two germline ends.

This chain uses TRBV6-1 with TRBJ1-1; TRBD1 is a possible D gene (5 bases). The sequenced sample was blood. This TCR came from a woman aged 50 to 65 with Graves' hyperthyroidism that later progressed to Graves' ophthalmopathy. The CDR3 nucleotides are TGTGCCAGCAGTAAGGGGAGGAACACTGAAGCTTTCTTT. This gives the protein CASSKGRNTEAFF.